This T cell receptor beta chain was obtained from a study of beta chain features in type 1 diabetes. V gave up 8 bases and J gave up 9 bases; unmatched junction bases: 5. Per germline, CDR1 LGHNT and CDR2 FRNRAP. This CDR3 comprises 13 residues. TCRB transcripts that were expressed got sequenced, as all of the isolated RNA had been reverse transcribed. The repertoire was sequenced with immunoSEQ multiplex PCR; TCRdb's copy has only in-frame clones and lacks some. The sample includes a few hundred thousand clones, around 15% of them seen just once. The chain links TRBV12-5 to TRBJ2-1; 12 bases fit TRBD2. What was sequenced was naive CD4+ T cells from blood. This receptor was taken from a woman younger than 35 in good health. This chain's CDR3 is CASSTSGRLEQFF. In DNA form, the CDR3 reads TGTGCTAGTTCCACTAGCGGGAGGCTTGAGCAGTTCTTC.